These 10 T cell receptor beta chains came from one sample sequenced in a study of long-term antiretroviral therapy in people with HIV. Runs used v3.0 of the immunoSEQ assay and were done at survey level. The table came from immunoSEQ multiplex PCR; TCRdb's copy has only in-frame clones and leaves some out. This sample has around 18,000 clones, with roughly 78% found just once. The specimen comprised unsorted PBMCs, sampled at the start of antiretroviral therapy, before treatment. The receptors come from a man aged 18 to 30 with HIV.

V and J are TRBV6-5 and TRBJ2-7; possibly TRBD2 for D (7 bases). CDR3 length equals 15 residues. The V end lost 2 bases, the J end lost 2 bases, and 13 bases lay between the germline ends. Per germline, CDR1 MNHEY and CDR2 SVGAGI. As DNA, the CDR3 is TGTGCCAGCAGTTACGGGGAGGGGGAGACCTACGAGCAGTACTTC. It encodes CASSYGEGETYEQYF.

The chain employs TRBV28 and TRBJ1-5; possible D gene TRBD1, 5 bases. The germline V and J ends were trimmed by 2 bases and 4 bases, with 12 bases remaining between them. The CDR3 extends over 15 amino acids. In germline, CDR1 is MDHEN, CDR2 SYDVKM. This CDR3 reads CASSLAEGRNQPQHF. The CDR3 DNA reads as TGTGCCAGCAGTTTAGCGGAGGGGCGAAATCAGCCCCAGCATTTT.

The CDR3 region has the DNA TGTGCCAGCTCCCCCGGGACAGGGGGCGTTGGGGCCAACGTCCTGACTTTC. This gives the protein CASSPGTGGVGANVLTF. The chain employs TRBV25-1 and TRBJ2-6, with TRBD1 identical over 12 bases. The V and J ends lost 8 bases and 3 bases, in that order; junction bases with no gene match: 8. The germline V gene encodes CDR1 MGHDK and CDR2 SYGVNS. The CDR3 is 17 amino acids.

The V and J genes are TRBV7-8 and TRBJ1-1, with TRBD1 identical over 9 bases. Germline CDR1 SGHVS, CDR2 FQNEAQ. J was trimmed by 2 bases and V by 8 bases; bases with no gene match: 12. The CDR3 spans 16 residues. The CDR3 coding sequence is TGTGCCAGCCGACCAAACCCGGGACAGGGAAACACTGAAGCTTTCTTT. Its protein product is CASRPNPGQGNTEAFF.

The chain has TRBV6-6 and TRBJ2-2; 12 bases are shared with TRBD2. V lost 5 bases, J lost 8 bases, and 9 bases stayed unmatched. The CDR3 sequence is 16 residues long. The germline V gene encodes CDR1 MNHNY and CDR2 SVGAGI (reference sequence). The CDR3 bases are TGTGCCAGCAGTCCACCAGGACTAGCGGGAACAGGGGAGCTGTTTTTT. It translates to CASSPPGLAGTGELFF.

The chain combines TRBV19 with TRBJ2-1; D is possibly TRBD2 (6 bases). In germline, CDR1 is LNHDA, CDR2 SQIVND (reference sequence). The CDR3 loop spans 15 amino acids. Deletions cut 7 bases from V and 0 bases from J, with 13 bases between. The CDR3 nucleotides are TGTGCCAGTAACCCACTAGCCGGCTCCTACAATGAGCAGTTCTTC. This sequence encodes CASNPLAGSYNEQFF.

This clone was detected a few times. V gene TRBV19 combines with J gene TRBJ1-5, with no clear D. Between the trimmed V and J ends, which lost 5 bases and 4 bases, there was a span of 18 bases. CDR3 length: 16 amino acids. CDR1 and CDR2 (germline): LNHDA, SQIVND (reference sequence). The CDR3 sequence: CASSSQKTGMNQPQHF. In DNA, the CDR3 is TGTGCCAGTAGTTCTCAAAAAACCGGGATGAATCAGCCCCAGCATTTT.

This chain uses TRBV18 with TRBJ2-1, with D uncertain. The V and J ends lost 3 bases and 5 bases respectively, with 8 bases between them. CDR3 length equals 13 residues. The germline CDR1 and CDR2 sequences are KGHSH and LQKENI. CDR3 DNA: TGTGCCAGCTCACCCGGGCAGAACAATGAGCAGTTCTTC. Residues: CASSPGQNNEQFF.

This clone was found once. The genes are TRBV12-5 and TRBJ2-3; D is unresolved. From germline, CDR1 is LGHNT and CDR2 FRNRAP. The CDR3 totals 13 residues. Trimming stripped 7 bases from V and 6 bases from J, with 14 bases between. As DNA, the CDR3 is TGTGCTAGTGCCCAGAACAGTGCGGATACGCAGTATTTT. It codes for CASAQNSADTQYF.

V gene TRBV10-3 combines with J gene TRBJ2-7; perhaps TRBD1 as D (7 bases). V was shortened by 0 bases and J by 2 bases, with 11 bases between the two germline ends. CDR1 and CDR2 (germline): ENHRY, SYGVKD. The CDR3 has 15 amino acids. CDR3 sequence: CAISESPGGPYEQYF. Here the CDR3 DNA reads TGTGCCATCAGTGAGTCACCAGGGGGGCCCTACGAGCAGTACTTC.